This entry concerns a single TCR beta chain. This sample is drawn from a study of blood T cell repertoires in COVID-19. Study at large: T cells, B-cell-depleted T cells, or PBMCs provided the cDNA or gDNA that served as material.

Source study methods: Reference gene primer amplification gave estimated nucleated cell counts. Some clones are missing from TCRdb's copy, which holds only in-frame ones; the method was immunoSEQ multiplex PCR. V, J and clone size were drawn from that table, and D and trimming were deduced from the DNA. The sample shows 28,000 or so clones, 80% to 95% of them seen only once. Germline values: CDR1 MGHRA, CDR2 YSYEKL. The CDR3 consists of 15 residues. Trimming took off 0 bases at V and 0 bases at J, with 8 bases between the two ends. Source material: peripheral blood. The sequence came from a human donor in a cohort sampled during active COVID-19. The chain carries TRBV4-1 and TRBJ1-2; D is unresolved. Written as DNA, the CDR3 is TGCGCCAGCAGCCAAGATAGCCGTACTAACTATGGCTACACCTTC. This codes for CASSQDSRTNYGYTF.